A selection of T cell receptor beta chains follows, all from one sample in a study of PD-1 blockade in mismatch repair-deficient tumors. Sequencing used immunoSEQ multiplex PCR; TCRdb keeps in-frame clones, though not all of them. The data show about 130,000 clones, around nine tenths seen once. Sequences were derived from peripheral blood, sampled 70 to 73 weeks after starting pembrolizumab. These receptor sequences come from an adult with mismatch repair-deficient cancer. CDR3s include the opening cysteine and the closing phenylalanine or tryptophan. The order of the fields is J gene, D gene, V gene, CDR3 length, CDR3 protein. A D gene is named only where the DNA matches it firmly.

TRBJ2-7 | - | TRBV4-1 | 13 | CASSDDTWVEQYF
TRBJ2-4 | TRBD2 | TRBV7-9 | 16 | CASSLELREPKNIQYF
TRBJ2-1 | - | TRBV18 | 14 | CASSPYGAYNEQFF
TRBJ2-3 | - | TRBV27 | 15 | CASRIRDPRGDTQYF
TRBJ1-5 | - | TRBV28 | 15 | CASTRPTWGNQPQHF
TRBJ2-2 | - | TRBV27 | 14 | CASSQKFGTGELFF
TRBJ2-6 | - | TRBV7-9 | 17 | CASSPAWSASGANVLTF
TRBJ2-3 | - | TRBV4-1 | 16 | CASSPFWRAGADTQYF
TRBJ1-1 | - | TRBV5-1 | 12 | CASSYNREQAFF
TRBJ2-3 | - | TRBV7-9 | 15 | CASSLDGMSTDTQYF
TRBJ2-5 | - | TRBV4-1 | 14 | CASSRIRLGETQYF
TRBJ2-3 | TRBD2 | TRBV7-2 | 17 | CASSKRAGGISTDTQYF
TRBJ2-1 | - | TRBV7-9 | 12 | CASSLKGNEQFF
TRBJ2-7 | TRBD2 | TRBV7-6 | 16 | CASSLGIAGGPYEQYF
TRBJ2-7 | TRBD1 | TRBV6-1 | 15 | CASSEETGGMDEQYF
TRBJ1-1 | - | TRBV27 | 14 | CASSQTGLFTEAFF
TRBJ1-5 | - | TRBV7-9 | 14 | CASSSPGVNQPQHF
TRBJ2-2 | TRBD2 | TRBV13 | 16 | CASSFMTSGSPGELFF
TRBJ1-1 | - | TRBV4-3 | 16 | CASSQDIVGPDTEAFF
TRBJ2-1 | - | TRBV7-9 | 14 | CASSPKGRNNEQFF
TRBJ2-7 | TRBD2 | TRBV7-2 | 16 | CASSFSTSGIVDEQYF
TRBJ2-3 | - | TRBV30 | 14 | CAWTLGGNTDTQYF
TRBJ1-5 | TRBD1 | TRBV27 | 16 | CASSSGQGAWDQPQHF
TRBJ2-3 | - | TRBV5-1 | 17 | CASSLGGTSASTDTQYF
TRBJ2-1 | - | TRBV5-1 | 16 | CASSLDPQGSYNEQFF
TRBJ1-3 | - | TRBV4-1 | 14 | CASSQVGPGNTIYF
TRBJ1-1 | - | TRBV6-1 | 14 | CASSEDIQHTEAFF
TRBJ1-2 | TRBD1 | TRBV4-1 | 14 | CASSQVKGASGYTF
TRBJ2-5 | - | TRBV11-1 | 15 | CASRSSGKFQETQYF
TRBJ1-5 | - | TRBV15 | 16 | CATSRGGIFLNQPQHF
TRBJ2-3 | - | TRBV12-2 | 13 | CASRLAHTSRKYF
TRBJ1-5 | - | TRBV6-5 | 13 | CASSRNRIEPQHF
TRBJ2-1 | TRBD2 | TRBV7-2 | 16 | CASSLGHSGVYNEQFF
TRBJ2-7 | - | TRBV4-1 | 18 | CASSPMGALGLGSYEQYF
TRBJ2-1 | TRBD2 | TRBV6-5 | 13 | CASSLTSLNEQFF
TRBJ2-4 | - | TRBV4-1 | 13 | CASSGEAKNIQYF
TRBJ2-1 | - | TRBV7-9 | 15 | CASSSHREVYNEQFF
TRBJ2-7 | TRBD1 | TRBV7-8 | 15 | CASSSRQGPSYEQYF
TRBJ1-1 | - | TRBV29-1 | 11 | CSVGKGSEAFF
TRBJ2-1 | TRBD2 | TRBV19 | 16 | CASSVPGLAGDNEQFF
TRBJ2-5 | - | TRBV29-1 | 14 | CSAKTGTALETQYF
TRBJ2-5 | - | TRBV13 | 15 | CASSLGLAVGETQYF
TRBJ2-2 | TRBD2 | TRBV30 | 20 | CAWSVPPGTSGSGRPGELFF
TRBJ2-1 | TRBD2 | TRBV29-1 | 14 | CSVDGLAGDNEQFF
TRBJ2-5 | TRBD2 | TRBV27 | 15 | CASSPHRTSRETQYF
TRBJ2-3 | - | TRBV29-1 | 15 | CSTAPKARELNTQYF
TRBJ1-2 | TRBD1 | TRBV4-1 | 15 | CASSQALGTGYGYTF
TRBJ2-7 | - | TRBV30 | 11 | CAWEEGDEQYF
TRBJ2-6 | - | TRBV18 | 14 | CASSHSSGANVLTF
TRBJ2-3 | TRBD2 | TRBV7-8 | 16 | CASSLSSGRVRDTQYF